The 26 T cell receptor beta chains below were found in one sample sequenced in a study of CD8+CD57+ T cells in acquired aplastic anemia. TCR beta VDJ and CDR3 were profiled, and genomic DNA was the template. TCRdb called the reads again in MiXCR, with one record for every CDR3 protein. The sample lists 300,000 or so distinct CDR3 sequences, 56% occurring once. The sequencing input was sorted CD4+, CD8+, or CD8+CD57+ T cells (not recorded which) from PBMCs. The source is a human donor with severe aplastic anemia or a healthy control (not recorded which).

This clonotype was detected a few times. This sequence joins TRBV2 and TRBJ2-7; D might be TRBD1 (6 bases). V lost 6 bases and J lost 2, with 14 bases in between. CDR1 and CDR2 from the germline V gene are SNHLY and FYNNEI. The CDR3 sequence is 14 residues long. As DNA, the CDR3 is TGTGCCAGCAGGGAACACAGGGATACCTACGAGCAGTACTTC. It codes for CASREHRDTYEQYF. The entire variable domain, with the rest obtained from reference TRBV2 and TRBJ2-7, is as follows: EPEVTQTPSHQVTQMGQEVILRCVPISNHLYFYWYRQILGQKVEFLVSFYNNEISEKSEIFDDQFSVERPDGSNFTLKIRSTKLEDSAMYFCASREHRDTYEQYFGPGTRLTVT.

The chain has TRBV12-3 or TRBV12-4 and TRBJ2-5; 9 bases are shared with TRBD2. J was trimmed by 4 bases and V by 7 bases; bases with no gene match: 4. The CDR3 runs 13 residues. The CDR3 bases are TGTGCCAGCACTCCGGGACTAGCAGAGACCCAGTACTTC. It encodes CASTPGLAETQYF.

This clonotype was observed many times. The chain recombines TRBV7-8 with TRBJ2-2; 7 bases line up with TRBD1. V lost 1 base, J lost 1 base, and 3 bases stayed unmatched. This CDR3 comprises 16 residues. CDR1 SGHVS and CDR2 FQNEAQ come from the germline V gene. The CDR3 DNA reads TGTGCCAGCAGCTTAGACAGGGGAAGGAACACCGGGGAGCTGTTTTTT. This codes for CASSLDRGRNTGELFF. The whole variable domain, filled in from reference TRBV7-8 and TRBJ2-2, reads GAGVSQSPRYKVAKRGQDVALRCDPISGHVSLFWYQQALGQGPEFLTYFQNEAQLDKSGLPSDRFFAERPEGSVSTLKIQRTQQEDSAVYLCASSLDRGRNTGELFFGEGSRLTVL.

Regarding this clonotype: A much bigger clone sits one base away, suggesting this may be a read error. This chain joins TRBV6-2 or TRBV6-3 and TRBJ2-7, with D tentatively TRBD1 or TRBD2 (5 bases each). CDR1 and CDR2 (germline): MNHEY, SVGEGT. The CDR3 sequence is 17 residues long. The CDR3 reads CASSYSLFSTRGAEQCF. The DNA of the CDR3 is TGTGCCAGCAGTTACTCGTTATTCTCGACTCGAGGGGCCGAGCAGTGCTTC.

The CDR3 reads CASSAPSGGGYEQYF. The CDR3 region has the DNA TGTGCCAGCAGCGCGCCTAGCGGGGGGGGCTACGAGCAGTACTTC. The chain has TRBV7-6 and TRBJ2-7; 12 bases map to TRBD2. With V trimmed by 5 bases and J by 3 bases, 5 bases remained unmatched. The germline V gene has CDR1 SGHVS and CDR2 FNYEAQ. The CDR3 contains 15 residues.

This clonotype was detected many times. The chain combines TRBV11-2 with TRBJ2-1; either TRBD1 or TRBD2 may fit D (6 bases each). The CDR3 spans 17 residues. CDR1 is SGHAT and CDR2 is FQNNGV in the germline V gene. The V end was cut by 5 bases, the J end by 6 bases, with 23 bases between. CDR3 in DNA: TGTGCCAGCAGCCGGAGGTTGTGGGGGGCCTTGTTCAATGAGCAGTTCTTC. This translates into CASSRRLWGALFNEQFF.

The chain has TRBV7-9 and TRBJ2-1; no reliable D call. V was clipped by 0 bases and J by 0 bases, with 6 bases between them. Germline V lookup: CDR1 SEHNR, CDR2 FQNEAQ (reference sequence). The CDR3 has 15 residues. DNA for the CDR3: TGTGCCAGCAGCTTAGCGGCTCACTCCTACAATGAGCAGTTCTTC. This codes for CASSLAAHSYNEQFF. Variable domain in full (rest from reference TRBV7-9 and TRBJ2-1): DTGVSQNPRHKITKRGQNVTFRCDPISEHNRLYWYRQTLGQGPEFLTYFQNEAQLEKSRLLSDRFSAERPKGSFSTLEIQRTEQGDSAMYLCASSLAAHSYNEQFFGPGTRLTVL.

This clonotype was counted ten times or more. The chain couples TRBV6-2 or TRBV6-3 to TRBJ2-3, with TRBD2 as a possible D gene (6 bases). CDR1 and CDR2 (germline): MNHEY, SVGEGT. The germline V and J ends were trimmed by 5 bases and 7 bases, with 13 bases remaining between them. The CDR3 runs 13 residues. In DNA, the CDR3 is TGTGCCAGCAGTACGGACTACCCAAATACGCAGTATTTT. Translated, it gives CASSTDYPNTQYF.

J is TRBJ1-1 and V is TRBV25-1; D is undetermined. The CDR3 length is 16 residues. Trimming left V 0 bases short and J 3 bases short, with 14 bases between. CDR1 is MGHDK, CDR2 SYGVNS, per germline. CDR3 sequence: CASSEYVRGRDTEAFF. The DNA for the CDR3 is TGTGCCAGCAGTGAATATGTGCGGGGTAGGGACACTGAAGCTTTCTTT.

This clonotype was counted a single time. The chain recombines TRBV27 with TRBJ1-6; 7 bases line up with TRBD1. The V gene end was trimmed by 5 bases and the J gene end by 7 bases; junction bases not matched to a gene: 8. The CDR3 has 15 residues. Looked up from germline, CDR1 is MNHEY and CDR2 is SMNVEV (reference sequence). CDR3 amino acids: CASSLSGGLNSPLHF. In DNA form, the CDR3 reads TGTGCCAGCAGTCTGTCAGGGGGTCTAAATTCACCCCTCCACTTT.

This chain connects TRBV12-3 or TRBV12-4 to TRBJ1-1; D is unclear. V gave up 3 bases and J gave up 5 bases, with 7 bases separating them. This CDR3 region has 12 residues. CDR3 nucleotide sequence: TGTGCCAGCAGTTTTTTAGAGACTGAAGCTTTCTTT. As protein: CASSFLETEAFF.

V is TRBV9 and J is TRBJ2-1, with 7 positions matching TRBD2. The CDR3 consists of 14 residues. Germline V gives CDR1 SGDLS, CDR2 YYNGEE. V lost 0 bases and J lost 5; bases outside the gene matches: 2. CDR3 protein: CASSVGLADNEQFF. In DNA form, the CDR3 reads TGTGCCAGCAGCGTAGGTCTAGCGGACAATGAGCAGTTCTTC.

V usage is TRBV5-1 and J usage is TRBJ1-4, with TRBD1 matching 7 bases. The J segment lost 0 bases and the V segment lost 2 bases, leaving 7 bases of the junction unmatched. The CDR3 covers 17 residues. CDR1 SGHRS and CDR2 YFSETQ come from the germline V gene. The CDR3 region has the DNA TGCGCCAGCAGCTTAGGAGGGACAGTTACAACTAATGAAAAACTGTTTTTT. This gives the protein CASSLGGTVTTNEKLFF.

J is TRBJ1-6 and V is TRBV7-2, with 7 nucleotides matching TRBD1. Losses at the gene ends were 5 bases for V and 7 bases for J; bases not matched to a gene: 2. The CDR3 has 13 amino acids. Germline V gene data show CDR1 as SGHTA and CDR2 as FQGNSA. The CDR3 DNA sequence: TGTGCCAGCAGCCAGACAGGGAATTCACCCCTCCACTTT. Its protein product is CASSQTGNSPLHF.

This chain connects TRBV5-1 to TRBJ1-2, with a possible D match to TRBD1 (5 bases). V dropped 4 bases and J dropped 10 bases, with 11 bases sitting between them. Germline CDR1 is SGHRS and CDR2 is YFSETQ. This CDR3 comprises 11 residues. CDR3 loop: CASSHGDYYTF. The CDR3 region has the DNA TGCGCCAGCAGCCACGGGGACTACTACACCTTC.

This clonotype was counted between two and nine times. V gene TRBV2 combines with J gene TRBJ2-3; unclear D gene. The V end lost 8 bases, the J end lost 5 bases, and 11 bases lay between the germline ends. CDR1 and CDR2 from the germline V gene are SNHLY and FYNNEI. The CDR3 extends over 12 amino acids. The CDR3 is CASLLAGDTQYF. The DNA of the CDR3 is TGTGCCAGCCTTTTAGCCGGAGATACGCAGTATTTT.

This clonotype has a handful of counts. This rearrangement joins TRBV9 to TRBJ2-7; TRBD1 is a possible D gene (5 bases). CDR1 and CDR2 (germline): SGDLS, YYNGEE. The CDR3 length is 13 residues. Trimming took off 0 bases at V and 6 bases at J, with 10 bases between the two ends. CDR3 loop: CASSVDAGIEQYF. The DNA for the CDR3 is TGTGCCAGCAGCGTAGACGCAGGGATCGAGCAGTACTTC.

There are a few counts of this clonotype. The rearrangement links TRBV20-1 to TRBJ2-1; 8 nucleotides align to TRBD2. V shed 1 base and J 6 bases; nucleotides not matched to a gene: 11. Looked up from germline, CDR1 is DFQATT and CDR2 is SNEGSKA (reference sequence). The CDR3 is made up of 16 amino acids. The CDR3 DNA sequence: TGCAGTGCTAGAGTCATCGGGCGGGGGGACGTCAATGAGCAGTTCTTC. Its translation: CSARVIGRGDVNEQFF.

This chain links TRBV2 with TRBJ1-6, with 9 bases matching TRBD1. The CDR3 loop spans 13 amino acids. Germline assignment: CDR1 SNHLY and CDR2 FYNNEI. J was trimmed by 13 bases and V by 7 bases; bases with no gene match: 8. The CDR3 is CASMSGQGLPLHF. The CDR3 DNA reads as TGTGCCAGCATGTCGGGACAGGGTCTCCCCCTCCACTTT.

This clonotype was counted a few times. V is TRBV7-2 and J is TRBJ2-2; the D gene could be TRBD1 or TRBD2 (5 bases each). This CDR3 region has 17 residues. Trimming took 7 bases from V and 0 from J, leaving 18 bases between them. CDR1 is SGHTA and CDR2 is FQGNSA in the germline V gene. The DNA for the CDR3 is TGTGCCAGCACCCCACGGGGCAGTCCCACGAACACCGGGGAGCTGTTTTTT. Its protein is CASTPRGSPTNTGELFF.

The chain couples TRBV20-1 to TRBJ2-7; 10 nucleotides agree with TRBD2. The V and J ends lost 4 bases and 3 bases, in that order; junction bases with no gene match: 3. The CDR3 spans 13 residues. Germline lookup yields CDR1 DFQATT and CDR2 SNEGSKA (reference sequence). Written as DNA, the CDR3 is TGCAGTGCTACTAGCGGGAGTGTCTACGAGCAGTACTTC. Protein sequence: CSATSGSVYEQYF.

This clonotype appeared many times. V and J are TRBV5-8 and TRBJ2-5, with 12 bases aligning to TRBD2. The CDR3 contains 16 residues. With 5 bases clipped from V and 3 bases from J, the junction kept 8 bases outside the gene matches. The germline V gene encodes CDR1 SGHTS and CDR2 YDEGEE. The CDR3 here is CASSSEGLAGKETQYF. The CDR3 region has the DNA TGTGCCAGCAGTTCGGAGGGACTAGCGGGCAAAGAGACCCAGTACTTC.

V gene TRBV7-2 combines with J gene TRBJ1-4; the match to TRBD1 covers 8 bases. This CDR3 is built from 13 residues. V lost 6 bases and J lost 10; bases outside the gene matches: 7. Germline assignment: CDR1 SGHTA and CDR2 FQGNSA. CDR3 protein: CASSRTGTGKLFF. CDR3 bases: TGTGCCAGCAGTCGGACAGGGACTGGAAAACTGTTTTTT.

This clonotype was found many times. The CDR3 loop reads CASSWGAQGQNTEAFF. The CDR3 DNA sequence: TGCGCCAGCAGCTGGGGAGCGCAGGGGCAGAACACTGAAGCTTTCTTT. The chain uses TRBV5-1 and TRBJ1-1; TRBD1 is a possible D gene (6 bases). This CDR3 is 16 amino acids long. Trimming stripped 3 bases from V and 1 base from J, with 16 bases between. Per germline, CDR1 SGHRS and CDR2 YFSETQ.

The chain recombines TRBV7-8 with TRBJ1-4, with D unclear. There are 13 residues in the CDR3. V was pared by 4 bases and J by 3 bases, with 6 bases between. Germline loops: CDR1 SGHVS, CDR2 FQNEAQ. This CDR3 reads CASSSRANEKLFF. The DNA for the CDR3 is TGTGCCAGCAGCTCCCGGGCTAATGAAAAACTGTTTTTT. Variable domain in full (rest from reference TRBV7-8 and TRBJ1-4): GAGVSQSPRYKVAKRGQDVALRCDPISGHVSLFWYQQALGQGPEFLTYFQNEAQLDKSGLPSDRFFAERPEGSVSTLKIQRTQQEDSAVYLCASSSRANEKLFFGSGTQLSVL.

The chain couples TRBV7-8 to TRBJ1-2, with D perhaps TRBD1 (5 bases). This CDR3 spans 13 amino acids. Germline-derived CDR1 and CDR2 are SGHVS and FQNEAQ. Trimming removed 5 bases at V and 7 bases at J, with 14 bases between. The CDR3 bases are TGTGCCAGCAGCATCTCAGGGTCAAGTGGCTACACCTTC. Protein sequence: CASSISGSSGYTF. The variable domain in full, completed from reference TRBV7-8 and TRBJ1-2, reads GAGVSQSPRYKVAKRGQDVALRCDPISGHVSLFWYQQALGQGPEFLTYFQNEAQLDKSGLPSDRFFAERPEGSVSTLKIQRTQQEDSAVYLCASSISGSSGYTFGSGTRLTVV.